Given below is one T cell receptor (beta chain) in context. Its binding antigen is unknown. No quality values exist for individual bases; no much larger clone is one base distant. Library creation used the immunoSEQ multiplex PCR assay. Each sample had around 100,000 TCR templates assayed by the deep sequencing platform. Genomic DNA extracted from sorted T cells was used for TCRbeta CDR3 sequencing. On the study's bioinformatics: Clonal analysis of TCRbeta CDR3 data was done in the R programming language. Alloreactive CD4+ and CD8+ clones were identified by comparing unstimulated samples to CFSE-low samples taken after the reaction. By matching sequences to the repertoires of sorted unstimulated Treg and non-Treg cells, each alloreactive CD4+ clone was assigned a regulatory or non-regulatory origin. As stored in TCRdb, this immuneACCESS dataset retains in-frame rearrangements with V and J assigned. A fraction of the clones does not appear; measured against another copy, unresolved V genes explain less than half of the discrepancy, and the remainder lacks a known reason. V and J calls and clone size follow that table, whereas D and trimming were derived from the DNA. The sample yields about 82,000 clones; approximately 88% were counted once. The top ten constitute over 1.5% of the sample.

CDR1 and CDR2 are drawn from the germline V gene: SGHDT, YYEEEE. Trimming removed 4 bases from V and 2 bases from J, leaving 15 bases between the germline ends. Counted from cysteine to phenylalanine, this CDR3 has 15 amino acids. The retained sequence is limited to the CDR3, 45 bases, with the frame set at the first base. This sample stems from a study of siplizumab effects on memory and regulatory T cells (dated by TCRdb to 2018 to 2020). Regarding the complete study: The study looked at the effect of siplizumab, an anti-CD2 antibody, on alloreactive T-cell subsets in allogeneic mixed lymphocyte reactions made from human PBMCs.

Sorted unstimulated T cells and proliferating T cells recovered from mixed lymphocyte reactions underwent TCRbeta CDR3 sequencing. Fresh whole blood from some eleven HLA-typed healthy donors was used to isolate PBMCs. To map where alloreactive clones came from, CD4+ regulatory T cells in the unstimulated state were FACS-sorted. Results and caveats for the whole study, not just this receptor: Siplizumab significantly lowered the cumulative frequency of alloreactive sequences that could be traced to unstimulated CD4+ memory T cells. Whether proliferating Tregs from siplizumab cultures actually had suppressive function was not functionally confirmed. For roughly 80-96% of proliferating CD4+ or CD8+ clones, no naive or memory phenotype could be assigned. Sequences below about 10^-5 frequency were poorly captured, so only a minor fraction of alloreactive clones could be mapped to unstimulated subsets. Among mappable alloreactive CD4+ clones, an average Treg-derived fraction of roughly 69% was observed with siplizumab, compared with approximately 26% in control reactions. Unstimulated naive T cells appeared more diverse than memory T cells, and naive cells seemed to contribute substantially to the alloresponse.

The specimen sequenced was Tregs sorted from blood. The chain uses TRBV5-6 and TRBJ1-2, and possibly TRBD1, on 5 matching bases. The sequence was collected from a human donor in good health. The sequence in DNA is TGTGCCAGCAGCGACAGCAGGGTTGGGAACTATGGCTACACCTTC. This is translated as CASSDSRVGNYGYTF.